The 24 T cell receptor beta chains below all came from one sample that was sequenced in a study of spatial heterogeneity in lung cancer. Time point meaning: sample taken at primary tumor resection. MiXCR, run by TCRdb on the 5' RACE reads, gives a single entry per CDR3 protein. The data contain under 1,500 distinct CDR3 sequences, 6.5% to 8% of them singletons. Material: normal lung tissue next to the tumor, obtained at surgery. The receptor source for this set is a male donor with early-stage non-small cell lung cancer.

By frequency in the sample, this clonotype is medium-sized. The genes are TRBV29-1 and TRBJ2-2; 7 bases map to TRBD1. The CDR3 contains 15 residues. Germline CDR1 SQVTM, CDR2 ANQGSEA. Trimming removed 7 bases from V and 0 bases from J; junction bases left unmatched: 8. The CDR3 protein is CSADSGTANTGELFF. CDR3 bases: TGCAGCGCCGACTCCGGGACAGCGAACACCGGGGAGCTGTTTTTT.

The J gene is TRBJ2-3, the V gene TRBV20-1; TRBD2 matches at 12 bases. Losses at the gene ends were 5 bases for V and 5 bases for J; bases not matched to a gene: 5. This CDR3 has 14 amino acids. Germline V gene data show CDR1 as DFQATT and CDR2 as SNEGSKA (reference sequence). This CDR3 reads CSASSGGAVDTQYF. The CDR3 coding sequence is TGCAGTGCTTCTAGCGGGGGGGCAGTAGATACGCAGTATTTT.

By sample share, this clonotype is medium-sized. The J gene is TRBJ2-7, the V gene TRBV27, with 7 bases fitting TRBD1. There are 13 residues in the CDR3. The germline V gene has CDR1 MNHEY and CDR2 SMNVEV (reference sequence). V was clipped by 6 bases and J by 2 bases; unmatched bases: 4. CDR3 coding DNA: TGTGCCAGCAGCCGTGGGACAGCCTACGAGCAGTACTTC. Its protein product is CASSRGTAYEQYF.

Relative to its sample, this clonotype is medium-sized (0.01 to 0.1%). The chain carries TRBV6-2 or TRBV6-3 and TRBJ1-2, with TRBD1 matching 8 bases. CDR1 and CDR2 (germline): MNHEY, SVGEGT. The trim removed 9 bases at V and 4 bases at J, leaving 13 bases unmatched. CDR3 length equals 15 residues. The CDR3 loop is CASRPRGQGSYGYTF. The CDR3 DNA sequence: TGTGCCAGTCGACCCAGGGGGCAGGGAAGCTATGGCTACACCTTC.

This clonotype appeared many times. CDR3 in amino acids: CASSRLSSDTQYF. In DNA form, the CDR3 reads TGTGCCAGCAGCCGTTTATCGTCAGATACGCAGTATTTT. This chain uses TRBV6-5 with TRBJ2-3; no definite D call. Germline V CDR1 and CDR2: MNHEY, SVGAGI. The CDR3 is 13 residues long. The V end lost 6 bases, the J end lost 4 bases, and 11 bases lay between the germline ends.

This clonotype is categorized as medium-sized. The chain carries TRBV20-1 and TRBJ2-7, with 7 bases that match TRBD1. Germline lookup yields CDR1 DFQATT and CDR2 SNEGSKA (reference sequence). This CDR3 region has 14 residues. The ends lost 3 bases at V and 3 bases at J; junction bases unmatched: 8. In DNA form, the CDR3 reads TGCAGTGCTAGTGGCCAGGGGGATATCTACGAGCAGTACTTC. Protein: CSASGQGDIYEQYF.

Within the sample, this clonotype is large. The CDR3 here is CASSLNGPGGSTDTQYF. CDR3 DNA: TGCGCCAGCAGCTTGAACGGTCCGGGGGGTAGCACAGATACGCAGTATTTT. The V and J genes are TRBV5-1 and TRBJ2-3, with TRBD2 matching over 7 bases. The CDR3 sequence is 17 residues long. With 1 base clipped from V and 0 bases from J, the junction kept 8 bases outside the gene matches. Germline V gene sequence: CDR1 SGHRS, CDR2 YFSETQ.

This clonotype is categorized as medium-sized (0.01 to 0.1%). The DNA of the CDR3 is TGTGCCAGCAGCTTGGACTATGGCTACACCTTC. It specifies CASSLDYGYTF. The chain carries TRBV5-8 and TRBJ1-2, with unresolved D. This CDR3 spans 11 amino acids. Looked up from germline, CDR1 is SGHTS and CDR2 is YDEGEE. Trimming took off 0 bases at V and 3 bases at J, with 0 bases between the two ends.

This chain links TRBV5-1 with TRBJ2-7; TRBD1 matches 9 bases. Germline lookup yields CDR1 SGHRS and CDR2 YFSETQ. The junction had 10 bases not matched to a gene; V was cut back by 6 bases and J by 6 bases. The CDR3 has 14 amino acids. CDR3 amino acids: CASKTPGQGAEQYF. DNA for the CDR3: TGCGCCAGCAAGACGCCGGGACAGGGAGCCGAGCAGTACTTC.

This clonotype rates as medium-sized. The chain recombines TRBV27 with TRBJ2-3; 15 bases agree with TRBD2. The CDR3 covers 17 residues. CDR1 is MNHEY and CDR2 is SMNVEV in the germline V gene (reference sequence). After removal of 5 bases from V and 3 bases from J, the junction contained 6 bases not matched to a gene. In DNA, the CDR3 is TGTGCCAGCAGTACCGGACTAGCGGGAGGGCCAACAGATACGCAGTATTTT. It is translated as CASSTGLAGGPTDTQYF.

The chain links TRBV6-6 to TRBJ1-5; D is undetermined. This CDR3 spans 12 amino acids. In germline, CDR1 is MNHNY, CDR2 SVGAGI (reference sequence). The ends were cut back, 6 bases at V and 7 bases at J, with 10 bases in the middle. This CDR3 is CASRELGQPQHF. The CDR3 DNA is TGTGCCAGCAGGGAGTTGGGGCAGCCCCAGCATTTT.

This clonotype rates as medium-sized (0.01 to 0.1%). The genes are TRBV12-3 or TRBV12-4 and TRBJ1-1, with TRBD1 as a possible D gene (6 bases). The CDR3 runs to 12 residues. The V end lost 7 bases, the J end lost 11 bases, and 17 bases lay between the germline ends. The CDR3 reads CASTIDGQRAFF. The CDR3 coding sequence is TGTGCCAGCACCATCGACGGACAGAGGGCTTTCTTT.

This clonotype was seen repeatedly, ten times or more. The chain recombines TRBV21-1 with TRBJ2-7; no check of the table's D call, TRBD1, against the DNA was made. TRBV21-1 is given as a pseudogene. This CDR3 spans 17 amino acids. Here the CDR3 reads CASSKALSGTAAYEQYF. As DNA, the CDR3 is TGTGCCAGCAGCAAAGCTCTATCCGGGACCGCGGCCTACGAGCAGTACTTC.

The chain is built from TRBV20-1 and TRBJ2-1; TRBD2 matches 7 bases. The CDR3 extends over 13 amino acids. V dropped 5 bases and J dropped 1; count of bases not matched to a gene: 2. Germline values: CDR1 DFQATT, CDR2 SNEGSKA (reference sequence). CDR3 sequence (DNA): TGCAGTGCTTGGGAGGGATCCTACAATGAGCAGTTCTTC. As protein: CSAWEGSYNEQFF.

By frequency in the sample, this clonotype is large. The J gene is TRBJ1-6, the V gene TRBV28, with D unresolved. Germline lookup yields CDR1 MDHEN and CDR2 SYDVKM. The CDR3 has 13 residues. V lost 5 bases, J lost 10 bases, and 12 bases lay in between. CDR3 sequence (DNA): TGTGCCAGCAGTAAATCGGACGGGTCACCCCTCCACTTT. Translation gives CASSKSDGSPLHF. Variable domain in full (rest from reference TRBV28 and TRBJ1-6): DVKVTQSSRYLVKRTGEKVFLECVQDMDHENMFWYRQDPGLGLRLIYFSYDVKMKEKGDIPEGYSVSREKKERFSLILESASTNQTSMYLCASSKSDGSPLHFGNGTRLTVT.

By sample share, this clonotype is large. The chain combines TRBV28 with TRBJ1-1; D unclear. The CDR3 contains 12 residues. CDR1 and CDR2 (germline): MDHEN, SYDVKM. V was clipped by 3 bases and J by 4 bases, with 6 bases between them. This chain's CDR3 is CASSLVGTEAFF. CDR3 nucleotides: TGTGCCAGCAGTTTGGTGGGCACTGAAGCTTTCTTT.

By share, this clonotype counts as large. As DNA, the CDR3 is TGTGCCAGTAGTCCCTGGGGACGGAATTACGAGCAGTACTTC. Translation gives CASSPWGRNYEQYF. V is TRBV19 and J is TRBJ2-7; D could derive from TRBD1 or TRBD2 (5 bases each). Trimming cost V 5 bases and J 4 bases, with 15 bases left between them. Germline CDR1 LNHDA, CDR2 SQIVND (reference sequence). The CDR3 has 14 residues.

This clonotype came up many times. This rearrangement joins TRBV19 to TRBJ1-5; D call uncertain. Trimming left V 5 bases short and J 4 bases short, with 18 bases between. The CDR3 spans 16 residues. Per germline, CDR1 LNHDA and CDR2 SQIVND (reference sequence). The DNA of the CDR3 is TGTGCCAGTAGTCCATACCCCCCAAGACCAAATCAGCCCCAGCATTTT. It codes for CASSPYPPRPNQPQHF.

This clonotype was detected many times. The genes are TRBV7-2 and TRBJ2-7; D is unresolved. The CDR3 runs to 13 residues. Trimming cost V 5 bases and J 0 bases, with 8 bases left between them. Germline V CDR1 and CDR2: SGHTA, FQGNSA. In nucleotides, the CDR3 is TGTGCCAGCAGCGAGTATAGCTCCTACGAGCAGTACTTC. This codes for CASSEYSSYEQYF.

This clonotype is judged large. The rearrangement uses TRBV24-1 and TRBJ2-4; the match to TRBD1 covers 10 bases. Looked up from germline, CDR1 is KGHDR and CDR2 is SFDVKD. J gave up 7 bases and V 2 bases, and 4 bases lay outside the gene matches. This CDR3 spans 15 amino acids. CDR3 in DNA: TGTGCCACCAGTGATTCGGGACAGGGGTGGAACATTCAGTACTTC. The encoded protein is CATSDSGQGWNIQYF.

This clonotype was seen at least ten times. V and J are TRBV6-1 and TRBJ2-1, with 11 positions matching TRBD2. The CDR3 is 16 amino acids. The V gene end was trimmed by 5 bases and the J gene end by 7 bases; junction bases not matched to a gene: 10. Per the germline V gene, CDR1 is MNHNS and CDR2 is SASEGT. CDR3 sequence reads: CASSTSSGGLWNEQFF. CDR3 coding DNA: TGTGCCAGCAGTACCTCTAGCGGGGGGTTGTGGAATGAGCAGTTCTTC.

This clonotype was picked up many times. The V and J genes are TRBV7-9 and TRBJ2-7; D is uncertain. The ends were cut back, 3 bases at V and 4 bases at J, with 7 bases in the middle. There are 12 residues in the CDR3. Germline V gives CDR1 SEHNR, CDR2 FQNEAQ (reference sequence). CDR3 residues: CASSFKGYEQYF. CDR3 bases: TGTGCCAGCAGCTTTAAGGGTTACGAGCAGTACTTC.

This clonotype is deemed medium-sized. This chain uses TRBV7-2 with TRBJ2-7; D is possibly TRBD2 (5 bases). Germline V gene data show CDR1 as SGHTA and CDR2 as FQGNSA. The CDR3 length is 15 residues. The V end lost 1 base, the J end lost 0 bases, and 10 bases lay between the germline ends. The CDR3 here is CASSLGLGSSYEQYF. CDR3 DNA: TGTGCCAGCAGCTTAGGTTTAGGGAGCTCCTACGAGCAGTACTTC. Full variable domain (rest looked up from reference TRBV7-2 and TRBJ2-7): GAGVSQSPSNKVTEKGKDVELRCDPISGHTALYWYRQSLGQGLEFLIYFQGNSAPDKSGLPSDRFSAERTGGSVSTLTIQRTQQEDSAVYLCASSLGLGSSYEQYFGPGTRLTVT.

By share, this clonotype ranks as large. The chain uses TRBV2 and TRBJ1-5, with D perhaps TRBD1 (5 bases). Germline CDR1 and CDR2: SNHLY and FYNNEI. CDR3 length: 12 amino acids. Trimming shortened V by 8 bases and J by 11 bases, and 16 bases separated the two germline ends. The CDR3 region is CASDPGGGAQHF. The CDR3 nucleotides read TGTGCCAGCGACCCAGGTGGAGGGGCCCAGCATTTT.